This TCR beta chain originates from a study of blood T cell repertoires in COVID-19. Clones were read by immunoSEQ multiplex PCR, and TCRdb kept only the in-frame ones, dropping some. The data hold some 290,000 clones, with 75% to 90% observed a single time. The CDR3 totals 14 residues. Germline V gene sequence: CDR1 LGHDT, CDR2 YNNKEL (reference sequence). The ends were cut back, 1 base at V and 1 base at J, with 6 bases in the middle. Sequenced: peripheral blood. The genes are TRBV3-1 (or the pseudogene TRBV3-2) and TRBJ2-3, with D perhaps matching TRBD2 (6 bases). This TCR derives from a woman in her thirties with COVID-19, enrolled during active disease. Written as DNA, the CDR3 is TGTGCCAGCAGCCAAGGGAGGGGCACAGATACGCAGTATTTT. It translates to CASSQGRGTDTQYF.